This is a list of T cell receptor beta chains from one sample in a study of T cells in Graves' hyperthyroidism and ophthalmopathy. TCRdb recomputed calls from the multiplex PCR reads with MiXCR, one row per CDR3 protein. The data show hundreds of thousands of distinct CDR3 sequences, around 16% seen once. Sample: blood. The receptors stem from a young woman with Graves' hyperthyroidism. Each CDR3 is given with its conserved first and last residue. Each record gives: clone size, D gene, V gene, J gene, CDR3 DNA, CDR3 protein. D genes are given only for firm matches. The size field is filled for only some rows; it gives once, few, many or a size class.

abundance: few; d_gene: NA; v_gene: TRBV7-3; j_gene: TRBJ1-1; CDR3nt: TGTGCCAGCAGCTTAACCCGAGGCTCTGGGGAGGCTTTCTTT; CDR3aa: CASSLTRGSGEAFF
abundance: many; d_gene: NA; v_gene: TRBV4-1; j_gene: TRBJ1-5; CDR3nt: TGCGCCAGCAGCCCAGGATTTACAGGGACCAATCAGCCCCAGCATTTT; CDR3aa: CASSPGFTGTNQPQHF
abundance: many; d_gene: NA; v_gene: TRBV12-5; j_gene: TRBJ1-1; CDR3nt: TGTGCTAGTGGTTTGGTAGCCGGGGGAAGACGCACTGAAGCTTTCTTT; CDR3aa: CASGLVAGGRRTEAFF
abundance: many; d_gene: NA; v_gene: TRBV10-3; j_gene: TRBJ2-1; CDR3nt: TGTGCCATCAGTGAGTTTGAGGGAACCACTCTTAGCTCCTACAATGAGCAGTTCTTC; CDR3aa: CAISEFEGTTLSSYNEQFF
abundance: few; d_gene: NA; v_gene: TRBV19; j_gene: TRBJ1-5; CDR3nt: TGTGCCAGTAGTATAGATCTAGGTCAGCCCCAGCATTTT; CDR3aa: CASSIDLGQPQHF
abundance: many; d_gene: NA; v_gene: TRBV18; j_gene: TRBJ2-1; CDR3nt: TGTGCCAGCTCACTCGGAGGAAAAACCGAGGGGTACAATGAGCAGTTCTTC; CDR3aa: CASSLGGKTEGYNEQFF
abundance: NA; d_gene: NA; v_gene: TRBV29-1; j_gene: TRBJ2-3; CDR3nt: TGCAGCGTTGAATCGGGCGCTAGGGGCCCCACAGATACGCAGTATTTT; CDR3aa: CSVESGARGPTDTQYF
abundance: few; d_gene: NA; v_gene: TRBV20-1; j_gene: TRBJ2-7; CDR3nt: TGCAGTGCTAGAGGCCGGAAAGACGAGCAGTACTTC; CDR3aa: CSARGRKDEQYF
abundance: few; d_gene: NA; v_gene: TRBV6-2/TRBV6-3; j_gene: TRBJ1-5; CDR3nt: TGTGCCAGCACCCCCCAGGAGGGCTATCAGCCCCAGCATTTT; CDR3aa: CASTPQEGYQPQHF
abundance: many; d_gene: NA; v_gene: TRBV28; j_gene: TRBJ1-5; CDR3nt: TGTGCCAGCAGTTTAAAGGGGCAGGGCGGCCAGCCCCAGCATTTT; CDR3aa: CASSLKGQGGQPQHF
abundance: many; d_gene: NA; v_gene: TRBV18; j_gene: TRBJ1-2; CDR3nt: TGTGCCAGCTCACCCACAGGGCTGTGGGATGGCTACACCTTC; CDR3aa: CASSPTGLWDGYTF
abundance: NA; d_gene: NA; v_gene: TRBV12-3/TRBV12-4; j_gene: TRBJ1-1; CDR3nt: TGTGCCAGCAGTTTGACGGAGGGCACTGAAGCTTTCTTT; CDR3aa: CASSLTEGTEAFF
abundance: few; d_gene: NA; v_gene: TRBV20-1; j_gene: TRBJ2-4; CDR3nt: TGCAGTGCTAGCAGGGCAGCCGGAGACATTCAGTACTTC; CDR3aa: CSASRAAGDIQYF
abundance: NA; d_gene: NA; v_gene: TRBV2; j_gene: TRBJ2-4; CDR3nt: TGTGCCAGCAGCAACGAGGGGGGCAAAAACATTCAGTACTTC; CDR3aa: CASSNEGGKNIQYF
abundance: NA; d_gene: NA; v_gene: TRBV7-9; j_gene: TRBJ1-4; CDR3nt: TGTGCCAGCAGCTCCGGTTTCGGGGCAACTAATGAAAAACTGTTTTTT; CDR3aa: CASSSGFGATNEKLFF
abundance: many; d_gene: TRBD2; v_gene: TRBV20-1; j_gene: TRBJ2-5; CDR3nt: TGCAGTGTTCTTACTAGCGGGAATTCCCCCCAGTACTTC; CDR3aa: CSVLTSGNSPQYF
abundance: NA; d_gene: NA; v_gene: TRBV10-1; j_gene: TRBJ2-3; CDR3nt: TGCGCCAGCAGTGTCTCGGGAGTGGTAGATACGCAGTATTTT; CDR3aa: CASSVSGVVDTQYF
abundance: many; d_gene: NA; v_gene: TRBV12-3/TRBV12-4; j_gene: TRBJ1-6; CDR3nt: TGTGCCAGCAGGCTGGGGGATCGATCACCCCTCCACTTT; CDR3aa: CASRLGDRSPLHF
abundance: NA; d_gene: NA; v_gene: TRBV5-1; j_gene: TRBJ2-2; CDR3nt: TGCGCCAGCAGCTTGGCCGACAGGATGTACACCGGGGAGCTGTTTTTT; CDR3aa: CASSLADRMYTGELFF
abundance: many; d_gene: NA; v_gene: TRBV6-2/TRBV6-3; j_gene: TRBJ2-3; CDR3nt: TGTGCCAGCAGTAGGTACTCCACAGATACGCAGTATTTT; CDR3aa: CASSRYSTDTQYF